Listed below are T cell receptor beta chains from one sample, sequenced in a study of CD8 T cells in ankylosing spondylitis. TCRdb reprocessed the 5' RACE reads with MiXCR, giving one entry per CDR3 protein. The sample lists roughly 450,000 distinct CDR3 sequences; around 26% were seen once. Sequencing was done on a sample of blood, either unsorted or a sorted T cell fraction (not recorded which). These receptors all stem from a male donor with ankylosing spondylitis. CDR3s include the opening cysteine and the closing phenylalanine or tryptophan. D genes are given only for firm matches. Some rows have no size entry. The others give once, few or many, or a class for an expanded clone.

V gene	J gene	clone size	D gene	CDR3 protein	CDR3 DNA
TRBV20-1	TRBJ2-5	few	-	CSASPQGIQETQYF	TGCAGTGCTAGCCCTCAAGGGATCCAAGAGACCCAGTACTTC
TRBV20-1	TRBJ2-3	few	-	CSSTGALSTDTQYF	TGCAGTTCGACGGGGGCGTTAAGCACAGATACGCAGTATTTT
TRBV19	TRBJ2-3	few	TRBD2	CASSGGRAGTDTQYF	TGTGCCAGTAGTGGCGGGAGAGCGGGCACAGATACGCAGTATTTT
TRBV2	TRBJ1-5	-	-	CASQGLNYQPQHF	TGTGCCAGCCAGGGACTGAATTATCAGCCCCAGCATTTT
TRBV3-1	TRBJ2-1	-	TRBD2	CASSQMAGANEQFF	TGTGCCAGCAGCCAAATGGCGGGAGCCAATGAGCAGTTCTTC
TRBV5-1	TRBJ1-3	-	-	CASSYGAGVSGNTIYF	TGCGCCAGCAGCTACGGAGCCGGAGTCTCTGGAAACACCATATATTTT
TRBV12-3/TRBV12-4	TRBJ2-3	-	TRBD2	CASSQGTSGKADTQYF	TGTGCCAGCAGCCAAGGGACTAGCGGGAAAGCAGATACGCAGTATTTT
TRBV5-1	TRBJ1-2	-	TRBD1	CASSWGTGTYGYTF	TGCGCCAGCAGCTGGGGGACAGGGACCTATGGCTACACCTTC
TRBV4-1	TRBJ2-1	-	-	CASSQDSGSGLGGDNEQFF	TGCGCCAGCAGCCAAGATTCGGGTTCCGGACTAGGGGGTGACAATGAGCAGTTCTTC
TRBV14	TRBJ2-3	many	-	CASSTTTSTDTQYF	TGTGCCAGCAGCACCACCACTAGCACAGATACGCAGTATTTT
TRBV7-9	TRBJ2-1	-	TRBD2	CASSYRGLAGGNEQFF	TGTGCCAGCAGCTACCGGGGACTAGCGGGGGGCAATGAGCAGTTCTTC
TRBV20-1	TRBJ2-3	once	TRBD2	CSAISSGTSTDTQYF	TGCAGTGCTATATCTAGCGGGACTAGCACAGATACGCAGTATTTT
TRBV20-1	TRBJ1-1	many	TRBD1	CSARGPGQVRGTEAFF	TGCAGTGCTAGAGGTCCTGGACAGGTTCGCGGAACTGAAGCTTTCTTT
TRBV3-1	TRBJ2-2	few	-	CASSQDVGTGELFF	TGTGCCAGCAGCCAAGATGTGGGGACCGGGGAGCTGTTTTTT
TRBV20-1	TRBJ2-1	-	-	CSARRLGNYNEQFF	TGCAGTGCCAGGAGACTAGGAAACTACAATGAGCAGTTCTTC
TRBV20-1	TRBJ2-7	-	-	CSATGTGSLYEQYF	TGCAGTGCGACCGGGACGGGGAGTCTCTACGAGCAGTACTTC
TRBV10-2	TRBJ1-3	few	-	CASRPDTANTIYF	TGCGCCAGCAGACCGGACACGGCAAACACCATATATTTT
TRBV20-1	TRBJ1-4	-	TRBD1	CSAQRDSANEKLFF	TGCAGTGCCCAACGGGACAGTGCAAATGAAAAACTGTTTTTT
TRBV2	TRBJ1-2	few	-	CASRQENYGYTF	TGTGCCAGCAGGCAGGAGAACTATGGCTACACCTTC
TRBV20-1	TRBJ1-3	-	-	CSALRESGNTIYF	TGCAGTGCTCTAAGGGAATCTGGAAACACCATATATTTT
TRBV20-1	TRBJ2-7	-	-	CSATRASYEQYF	TGCAGTGCCACCAGGGCCTCCTACGAGCAGTACTTC
TRBV20-1	TRBJ2-1	-	-	CSVRIAAQSYNEQFF	TGCAGTGTTAGAATTGCGGCTCAGTCATACAATGAGCAGTTCTTC
TRBV12-3/TRBV12-4	TRBJ1-2	-	-	CASSSTFQNYGYTF	TGTGCCAGCAGTTCCACATTCCAGAACTATGGCTACACCTTC
TRBV7-9	TRBJ1-5	-	TRBD1	CASSSGTGANQPQHF	TGTGCCAGCAGCTCTGGGACAGGGGCAAATCAGCCCCAGCATTTT